The 31 T cell receptor beta chains presented below share a single source sample, sequenced in a study of blood T cell repertoires in COVID-19. Libraries were prepared by immunoSEQ multiplex PCR; TCRdb keeps only in-frame clonotypes and omits some of them. The sample comprises 350,000 to 400,000 clones, approximately 87% of which are singletons, and approximately 1.9% rests with the top ten. The sample comprised PBMCs or T cells enriched from blood (not recorded which). The receptors stem from a man aged 35-49 years in a cohort exposed to, infected with or recovered from COVID-19 (not recorded which).

The rearrangement links TRBV9 to TRBJ2-1; 14 positions match TRBD2. Germline trimming cut 0 bases from V and 0 bases from J; bases unmatched to any gene: 5. The CDR3 is 19 amino acids. Germline assignment: CDR1 SGDLS and CDR2 YYNGEE. The CDR3 DNA follows: TGTGCCAGCAGCGTAGGACTAGCGGGAGGGCGGAGCTCCTACAATGAGCAGTTCTTC. It codes for CASSVGLAGGRSSYNEQFF.

The chain joins TRBV6-1 to TRBJ1-5, with D possibly TRBD1 on 5 matching bases. In germline, CDR1 is MNHNS, CDR2 SASEGT. CDR3 length: 16 residues. The V end was cut by 4 bases, the J end by 0 bases, with 13 bases between. DNA for the CDR3: TGTGCCAGCAGTGGGATTAACAGGAATAGCAATCAGCCCCAGCATTTT. It translates to CASSGINRNSNQPQHF.

This clone occurred a few times. This rearrangement joins TRBV28 to TRBJ1-4, with a tentative D call TRBD1 (5 bases). Deletions cut 9 bases from V and 0 bases from J, with 14 bases between. Germline-derived CDR1 and CDR2 are MDHEN and SYDVKM. The CDR3 consists of 15 residues. CDR3 loop: CASGHMGPTNEKLFF. CDR3 sequence (DNA): TGTGCCAGTGGCCATATGGGGCCAACTAATGAAAAACTGTTTTTT.

V usage is TRBV27 and J usage is TRBJ1-3; 7 nucleotides match TRBD1. Germline V lookup: CDR1 MNHEY, CDR2 SMNVEV (reference sequence). The CDR3 totals 14 residues. The V segment lost 3 bases and the J segment 4 bases; nucleotides outside the gene matches: 3. The CDR3 sequence is CASSFTGAGNTIYF. The CDR3 DNA is TGTGCCAGCAGTTTTACAGGGGCAGGAAACACCATATATTTT.

J is TRBJ2-2 and V is TRBV7-9, with 12 nucleotides matching TRBD2. Germline trimming cut 6 bases from V and 7 bases from J; bases unmatched to any gene: 9. In germline, CDR1 is SEHNR, CDR2 FQNEAQ (reference sequence). The CDR3 loop spans 16 amino acids. The CDR3 sequence is CASRILAGGPSGELFF. The DNA for the CDR3 is TGTGCCAGCAGGATTCTAGCGGGAGGGCCTAGCGGGGAGCTGTTTTTT.

There are a few counts of this clone. The rearrangement uses TRBV21-1 and TRBJ2-2; the table's D gene call, TRBD2, was not cross checked with the DNA. TRBV21-1 is labeled a pseudogene. This CDR3 spans 13 amino acids. Here the CDR3 DNA reads TGTGCCAGACGAAGGCGGGAAACCGGGGAGCTGTTTTTT. This encodes CARRRRETGELFF.

This sequence joins TRBV2 and TRBJ1-5, with 8 bases that match TRBD1. The CDR3 loop spans 14 amino acids. CDR1 and CDR2 from the germline V gene are SNHLY and FYNNEI. The V and J ends lost 6 bases and 7 bases, in that order; junction bases with no gene match: 8. CDR3 nucleotide sequence: TGTGCCAGCAGCACAACAGGGGGTTACCAGCCCCAGCATTTT. It codes for CASSTTGGYQPQHF.

This chain connects TRBV5-1 to TRBJ2-2; 10 positions agree with TRBD2. Unmatched junction bases numbered 6, after V lost 6 bases and J lost 4 bases. The CDR3 totals 15 residues. The germline CDR1 and CDR2 sequences are SGHRS and YFSETQ. The CDR3 is CASTSGRARTGELFF. The CDR3 coding sequence is TGCGCCAGCACCAGCGGGAGGGCCCGCACCGGGGAGCTGTTTTTT.

The chain carries TRBV24-1 and TRBJ2-3, with TRBD1 matching over 7 bases. The CDR3 length is 14 residues. Germline V gene sequence: CDR1 KGHDR, CDR2 SFDVKD. With V trimmed by 5 bases and J by 3 bases, 4 bases remained unmatched. The CDR3 region is CATSVGQRTDTQYF. The CDR3 DNA sequence: TGTGCCACCAGTGTGGGACAGCGGACAGATACGCAGTATTTT.

This chain joins TRBV7-9 and TRBJ2-1; 11 bases align to TRBD2. The junction had 4 bases not matched to a gene; V was cut back by 5 bases and J by 4 bases. Germline CDR1 is SEHNR and CDR2 is FQNEAQ (reference sequence). This CDR3 has 15 residues. CDR3 coding DNA: TGTGCCAGCAGCCCGCTAGCGGGAGGATACAATGAGCAGTTCTTC. Translated, it gives CASSPLAGGYNEQFF.

This clone was seen a single time. This chain's CDR3 is CASSEKPETVTEAFF. The CDR3 region has the DNA TGTGCCAGCAGCGAAAAGCCAGAAACAGTGACTGAAGCTTTCTTT. The chain recombines TRBV21-1 with TRBJ1-1; TRBD1 reflects the table's D call only, with no check against the DNA. TRBV21-1 is deemed a pseudogene. This CDR3 is built from 15 residues.

This clone appeared once. The rearrangement links TRBV18 to TRBJ2-5; D is possibly TRBD1 (5 bases). Germline V lookup: CDR1 KGHSH, CDR2 LQKENI. V lost 3 bases and J 4 bases, leaving 12 bases between the germline ends. The CDR3 has 14 amino acids. CDR3 bases: TGTGCCAGCTCACCCCAGACAGTCCGAGAGACCCAGTACTTC. This gives the protein CASSPQTVRETQYF.

The rearrangement links TRBV7-9 to TRBJ2-2, with a weak D call TRBD2 (5 bases). The CDR3 is 15 amino acids. Looked up from germline, CDR1 is SEHNR and CDR2 is FQNEAQ (reference sequence). The ends were cut back, 5 bases at V and 5 bases at J, with 15 bases in the middle. The CDR3 spells CASSLTPRRTGELFF. In nucleotides, the CDR3 is TGTGCCAGCAGCCTTACCCCGCGGAGGACCGGGGAGCTGTTTTTT. Variable domain in full (rest from reference TRBV7-9 and TRBJ2-2): DTGVSQNPRHKITKRGQNVTFRCDPISEHNRLYWYRQTLGQGPEFLTYFQNEAQLEKSRLLSDRFSAERPKGSFSTLEIQRTEQGDSAMYLCASSLTPRRTGELFFGEGSRLTVL.

The chain recombines TRBV3-1 (or the pseudogene TRBV3-2) with TRBJ2-1; 12 positions match TRBD2. CDR3 size: 16 residues. With V trimmed by 2 bases and J by 6 bases, 5 bases remained unmatched. Germline CDR1 and CDR2: LGHDT and YNNKEL (reference sequence). The CDR3 here is CASSQTSGRKPNEQFF. The CDR3 DNA reads as TGTGCCAGCAGCCAAACTAGCGGGAGGAAACCCAATGAGCAGTTCTTC.

This clone came up many times. This chain uses TRBV5-6 with TRBJ1-3, with 9 bases identical to TRBD1. The CDR3 extends over 17 amino acids. The ends lost 5 bases at V and 3 bases at J; junction bases unmatched: 12. Germline V gene sequence: CDR1 SGHDT, CDR2 YYEEEE. CDR3 protein: CASSPSRDRVFGNTIYF. The CDR3 bases are TGTGCCAGCAGTCCGTCCCGGGACAGGGTCTTTGGAAACACCATATATTTT.

The chain has TRBV9 and TRBJ1-1; D not resolved. The CDR3 extends over 15 amino acids. Germline lookup yields CDR1 SGDLS and CDR2 YYNGEE. The V gene lost 0 bases and the J gene lost 3 bases, with 12 bases spanning the gap. The DNA for the CDR3 is TGTGCCAGCAGCGTAGCGGCGGGAAGCTACACTGAAGCTTTCTTT. Translated: CASSVAAGSYTEAFF.

This clone was seen only once. As DNA, the CDR3 is TGTGCCAGCAGCAGGACTAGCGGGACGGCAGGGGTGACCCAGTACTTC. Amino acid sequence: CASSRTSGTAGVTQYF. J is TRBJ2-5 and V is TRBV7-9, with 12 bases aligning to TRBD2. The CDR3 sequence is 16 residues long. Trimming removed 5 bases from V and 7 bases from J; junction bases left unmatched: 11. The germline V gene has CDR1 SEHNR and CDR2 FQNEAQ (reference sequence).

This chain connects TRBV2 to TRBJ2-2; possibly TRBD1 for D (5 bases). Trimming took 5 bases from V and 1 from J, leaving 14 bases between them. The V gene's germline CDR1 is SNHLY and CDR2 FYNNEI. This CDR3 comprises 16 residues. The CDR3 sequence is CASSREGARNTGELFF. The CDR3 region has the DNA TGTGCCAGCAGTAGGGAAGGGGCGAGGAACACCGGGGAGCTGTTTTTT.

This chain connects TRBV3-1 (or the pseudogene TRBV3-2) to TRBJ2-7; the match to TRBD2 covers 7 bases. V was clipped by 4 bases and J by 0 bases; unmatched bases: 3. Germline CDR1 reads LGHDT; CDR2 reads YNNKEL (reference sequence). CDR3 length: 14 amino acids. The CDR3 region is CASSPLAISYEQYF. CDR3 nucleotides: TGTGCCAGCAGCCCACTAGCGATCTCCTACGAGCAGTACTTC.

J is TRBJ2-1 and V is TRBV5-4, with 10 bases that match TRBD1. Germline assignment: CDR1 SGHNT and CDR2 YYREEE (reference sequence). Trimming cost V 3 bases and J 7 bases; bases outside gene matches: 10. This CDR3 is built from 16 residues. CDR3 DNA sequence: TGTGCCAGCAGCTGGCCGGGACAGGGGTTGTTTAATGAGCAGTTCTTC. It specifies CASSWPGQGLFNEQFF.

The chain joins TRBV29-1 to TRBJ1-5; D not resolved. This CDR3 spans 11 amino acids. The V end was cut by 7 bases, the J end by 7 bases, with 11 bases between. From germline, CDR1 is SQVTM and CDR2 ANQGSEA. The CDR3, as DNA: TGCAGCGCCGGGGTGGGACAGCCCCAGCATTTT. Translating gives CSAGVGQPQHF.

The rearrangement joins TRBV7-9 to TRBJ2-1; D gene unclear. Trimming cost V 4 bases and J 0 bases, with 10 bases left between them. CDR3 length equals 15 residues. Germline V lookup: CDR1 SEHNR, CDR2 FQNEAQ (reference sequence). CDR3 sequence (DNA): TGTGCCAGCAGCTCCGTCCTTAGCTCCTACAATGAGCAGTTCTTC. Protein sequence: CASSSVLSSYNEQFF.

The rearrangement joins TRBV7-9 to TRBJ1-2, with 7 nucleotides matching TRBD1. CDR3 length: 15 residues. The V segment lost 5 bases and the J segment 8 bases; nucleotides outside the gene matches: 14. Germline CDR1 is SEHNR and CDR2 is FQNEAQ (reference sequence). The CDR3 region is CASSPGAGTEEGYTF. CDR3 nucleotide sequence: TGTGCCAGCAGCCCCGGGGCCGGGACAGAGGAAGGCTACACCTTC.

The chain has TRBV5-1 and TRBJ2-4; D is possibly TRBD1 (6 bases). Germline V CDR1 and CDR2: SGHRS, YFSETQ. The CDR3 sequence is 17 residues long. Trimming left V 1 base short and J 1 base short, with 15 bases between. CDR3 loop: CASSLIPGVSAKNIQYF. The CDR3 region has the DNA TGCGCCAGCAGCTTGATTCCAGGGGTATCGGCCAAAAACATTCAGTACTTC.

This chain connects TRBV10-3 to TRBJ1-2, with D unresolved. This CDR3 spans 14 amino acids. Germline loops: CDR1 ENHRY, CDR2 SYGVKD. Trimming took off 2 bases at V and 4 bases at J, with 11 bases between the two ends. The CDR3 DNA reads as TGTGCCATCAGTGAGAGTGACAAACTCTATGGCTACACCTTC. Residues: CAISESDKLYGYTF.

J is TRBJ2-7 and V is TRBV5-1, with 7 positions matching TRBD1. Germline CDR1 and CDR2: SGHRS and YFSETQ. V shed 3 bases and J 3 bases; nucleotides not matched to a gene: 3. CDR3 length: 13 amino acids. CDR3 sequence: CASSWGQYYEQYF. In DNA, the CDR3 is TGCGCCAGCAGCTGGGGACAGTACTACGAGCAGTACTTC.

The rearrangement links TRBV6-4 to TRBJ2-1; no definite D call. With 2 bases removed from V and 6 bases from J, the gap between germline ends came to 8 bases. In germline, CDR1 is MRHNA, CDR2 SNTAGT. The CDR3 is 13 residues long. As DNA, the CDR3 is TGTGCCAGCAGTGACGGTATGGCCAATGAGCAGTTCTTC. Amino acids: CASSDGMANEQFF.

This chain links TRBV27 with TRBJ1-6; possible D gene TRBD1, 6 bases. V lost 5 bases and J lost 7, with 12 bases in between. The CDR3 contains 14 residues. CDR1 is MNHEY and CDR2 is SMNVEV in the germline V gene (reference sequence). The CDR3 DNA sequence: TGTGCCAGCAGTCGAAACAGGGAAAATTCACCCCTCCACTTT. Protein product: CASSRNRENSPLHF.

V and J are TRBV20-1 and TRBJ1-2, with D uncertain. The V end lost 3 bases, the J end lost 8 bases, and 13 bases lay between the germline ends. The CDR3 length is 12 residues. The germline gives CDR1 DFQATT, CDR2 SNEGSKA (reference sequence). The CDR3 loop is CSASPVSRGYTF. The CDR3 coding sequence is TGCAGTGCTAGTCCGGTTTCTCGCGGCTACACCTTC.

The chain is built from TRBV27 and TRBJ1-5; TRBD1 aligns across 9 bases. The length of the CDR3 is 15 residues. CDR1 and CDR2 (germline): MNHEY, SMNVEV (reference sequence). Unmatched junction bases numbered 9, after V lost 7 bases and J lost 5 bases. The chain's CDR3 is CASKPWGQGDQPQHF. Written as DNA, the CDR3 is TGTGCCAGCAAACCCTGGGGACAGGGCGATCAGCCCCAGCATTTT.

The rearrangement uses TRBV20-1 and TRBJ2-7, with no clear D. This CDR3 has 10 residues. CDR1 is DFQATT, CDR2 SNEGSKA, per germline (reference sequence). V was pared by 3 bases and J by 5 bases, with 5 bases between. CDR3 DNA sequence: TGCAGTGCTAGTGACAACGAGCAGTACTTC. Protein: CSASDNEQYF.